These 10 T cell receptor beta chains share one sample of origin, sequenced in a study of blood T cell repertoires in COVID-19. The method was immunoSEQ multiplex PCR; TCRdb's version includes in-frame clones alone and lacks a portion of them. The sample holds around 450,000 clones; 70% to 90% are singletons and the top ten take about 2.1%. Sequencing was performed on PBMCs or T cells enriched from blood (not recorded which). These receptors all stem from a woman between 18 and 29 years old with acute COVID-19.

This chain joins TRBV19 and TRBJ2-6, with D hard to call. This CDR3 comprises 15 residues. CDR1 LNHDA and CDR2 SQIVND come from the germline V gene (reference sequence). V lost 5 bases and J lost 1, with 9 bases in between. CDR3 bases: TGTGCCAGTAGTTCCCGAGATTCTGGGGCCAACGTCCTGACTTTC. This translates into CASSSRDSGANVLTF. Together with reference TRBV19 and TRBJ2-6, the CDR3 gives the full variable domain: DGGITQSPKYLFRKEGQNVTLSCEQNLNHDAMYWYRQDPGQGLRLIYYSQIVNDFQKGDIAEGYSVSREKKESFPLTVTSAQKNPTAFYLCASSSRDSGANVLTFGAGSRLTVL.

The chain joins TRBV6-5 to TRBJ2-3, with TRBD1 identical over 9 bases. The germline CDR1 and CDR2 sequences are MNHEY and SVGAGI. V gave up 10 bases and J gave up 4 bases; unmatched junction bases: 9. The CDR3 extends over 14 amino acids. The CDR3 sequence: CATLQTGGSDTQYF. DNA of the CDR3: TGTGCCACCTTGCAGACAGGGGGATCAGATACGCAGTATTTT.

The chain uses TRBV7-2 and TRBJ1-4; 9 bases line up with TRBD1. Germline values: CDR1 SGHTA, CDR2 FQGNSA. The V segment lost 5 bases and the J segment 3 bases; nucleotides outside the gene matches: 7. The CDR3 is 16 residues long. CDR3 sequence reads: CASSPNRGRANEKLFF. CDR3 coding DNA: TGTGCCAGCAGCCCGAACAGGGGGCGGGCTAATGAAAAACTGTTTTTT.

The V gene is TRBV28, the J gene TRBJ2-7; 8 bases agree with TRBD1. This CDR3 has 15 residues. J gave up 1 base and V 5 bases, and 7 bases lay outside the gene matches. Germline V gene sequence: CDR1 MDHEN, CDR2 SYDVKM. CDR3 coding DNA: TGTGCCAGCAGTGAGGGACAGGCAGGATCCTACGAGCAGTACTTC. This encodes CASSEGQAGSYEQYF.

This sequence joins TRBV3-1 (or the pseudogene TRBV3-2) and TRBJ2-7; 8 bases map to TRBD2. With 4 bases clipped from V and 2 bases from J, the junction kept 10 bases outside the gene matches. CDR1 LGHDT and CDR2 YNNKEL come from the germline V gene (reference sequence). This CDR3 contains 16 residues. In DNA form, the CDR3 reads TGTGCCAGCAGCCTCCGGGGGAGCGGGGGAACCTACGAGCAGTACTTC. It is translated as CASSLRGSGGTYEQYF.

V usage is TRBV7-2 and J usage is TRBJ1-4; D is unresolved. The germline CDR1 and CDR2 sequences are SGHTA and FQGNSA. The CDR3 consists of 15 residues. The V end was cut by 6 bases, the J end by 5 bases, with 16 bases between. Written as DNA, the CDR3 is TGTGCCAGCAGTTGGTCCCGGGGTCCGAATGAAAAACTGTTTTTT. Amino acids: CASSWSRGPNEKLFF.

This chain uses TRBV15 with TRBJ2-1; TRBD1 is a possible D gene (5 bases). In germline, CDR1 is LNHNV, CDR2 YYDKDF (reference sequence). V gave up 6 bases and J gave up 4 bases, with 10 bases separating them. The CDR3 sequence is 13 residues long. CDR3 amino acids: CATSQGKYNEQFF. CDR3 nucleotide sequence: TGTGCCACCAGTCAGGGAAAATACAATGAGCAGTTCTTC.

V gene TRBV7-8 combines with J gene TRBJ1-1; D is ambiguous. V lost 6 bases to trimming and J lost 1 base, with 3 bases between them. This CDR3 comprises 11 residues. Germline CDR1 and CDR2: SGHVS and FQNEAQ. This chain's CDR3 is CASRQNTEAFF. The DNA for the CDR3 is TGTGCCAGCAGACAGAACACTGAAGCTTTCTTT.

This chain uses TRBV28 with TRBJ2-2; maybe TRBD1 (6 bases). CDR3 length equals 13 residues. Germline CDR1 MDHEN, CDR2 SYDVKM. Between the trimmed V and J ends, which lost 11 bases and 1 base, there was a span of 11 bases. The CDR3 region is CAAGQRNTGELFF. The CDR3 coding sequence is TGTGCCGCAGGACAGAGGAACACCGGGGAGCTGTTTTTT.

The chain couples TRBV19 to TRBJ2-7, with D unresolved. The CDR3 is made up of 16 amino acids. Per germline, CDR1 LNHDA and CDR2 SQIVND (reference sequence). The V and J ends lost 7 bases and 3 bases respectively, with 22 bases between them. This CDR3 is CASINREAQWVYEQYF. The CDR3 DNA follows: TGTGCCAGTATTAATAGAGAGGCCCAGTGGGTCTACGAGCAGTACTTC.